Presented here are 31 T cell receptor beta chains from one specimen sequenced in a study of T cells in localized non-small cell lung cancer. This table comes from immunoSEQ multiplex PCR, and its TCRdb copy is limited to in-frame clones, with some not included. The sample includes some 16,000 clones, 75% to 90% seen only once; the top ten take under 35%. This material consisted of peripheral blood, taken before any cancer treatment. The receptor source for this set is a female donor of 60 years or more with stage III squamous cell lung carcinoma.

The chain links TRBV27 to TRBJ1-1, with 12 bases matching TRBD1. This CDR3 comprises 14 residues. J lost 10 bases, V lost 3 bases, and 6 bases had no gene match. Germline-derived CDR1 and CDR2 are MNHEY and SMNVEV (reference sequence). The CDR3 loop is CASSFSGQGAGAFF. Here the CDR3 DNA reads TGTGCCAGCAGTTTTTCGGGACAGGGGGCGGGAGCTTTCTTT.

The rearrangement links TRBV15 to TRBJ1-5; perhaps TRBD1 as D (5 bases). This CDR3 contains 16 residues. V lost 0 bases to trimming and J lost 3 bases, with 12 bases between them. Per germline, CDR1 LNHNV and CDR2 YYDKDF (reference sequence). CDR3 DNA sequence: TGTGCCACCAGCAGAGATCTATCGGGGCCCAATCAGCCCCAGCATTTT. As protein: CATSRDLSGPNQPQHF.

The CDR3: CASSPTGYEQYF. The CDR3 DNA is TGTGCCAGCAGCCCAACAGGGTACGAGCAGTACTTC. The chain carries TRBV7-9 and TRBJ2-7, with TRBD1 as a possible D gene (6 bases). V lost 5 bases to trimming and J lost 4 bases, with 9 bases between them. The CDR3 contains 12 residues. Germline V gene lookup returns CDR1 SEHNR and CDR2 FQNEAQ (reference sequence).

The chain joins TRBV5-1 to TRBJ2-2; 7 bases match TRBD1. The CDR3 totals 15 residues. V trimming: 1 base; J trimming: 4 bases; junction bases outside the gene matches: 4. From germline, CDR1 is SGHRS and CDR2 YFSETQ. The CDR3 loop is CASSLRQGSTGELFF. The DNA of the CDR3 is TGCGCCAGCAGCTTGAGACAGGGAAGCACCGGGGAGCTGTTTTTT.

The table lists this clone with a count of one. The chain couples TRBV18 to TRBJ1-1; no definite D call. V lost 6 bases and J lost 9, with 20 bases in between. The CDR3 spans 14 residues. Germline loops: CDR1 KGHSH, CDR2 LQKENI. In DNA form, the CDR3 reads TGTGCCAGCTCGCCTAAAACCAAGGGTCCCCAAGCTTTCTTT. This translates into CASSPKTKGPQAFF.

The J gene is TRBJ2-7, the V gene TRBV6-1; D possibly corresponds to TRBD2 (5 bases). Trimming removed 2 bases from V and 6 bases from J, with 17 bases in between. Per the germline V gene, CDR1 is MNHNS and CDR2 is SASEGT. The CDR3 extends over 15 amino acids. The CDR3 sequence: CASSESGEPPAEQYF. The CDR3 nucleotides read TGTGCCAGCAGTGAATCTGGGGAGCCCCCCGCCGAGCAGTACTTC.

The CDR3 loop is CASSSHTGETEAFF. The CDR3 region has the DNA TGTGCCAGCAGCAGCCACACGGGAGAGACTGAAGCTTTCTTT. The chain combines TRBV28 with TRBJ1-1; the D is unclear. The CDR3 length is 14 residues. V lost 6 bases and J lost 5, with 16 bases in between. Germline V CDR1 and CDR2: MDHEN, SYDVKM.

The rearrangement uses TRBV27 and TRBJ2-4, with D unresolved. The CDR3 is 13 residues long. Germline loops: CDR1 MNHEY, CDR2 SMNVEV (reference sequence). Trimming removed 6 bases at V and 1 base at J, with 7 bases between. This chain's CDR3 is CASRDLAKNIQYF. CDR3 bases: TGTGCCAGCAGAGACTTGGCCAAAAACATTCAGTACTTC.

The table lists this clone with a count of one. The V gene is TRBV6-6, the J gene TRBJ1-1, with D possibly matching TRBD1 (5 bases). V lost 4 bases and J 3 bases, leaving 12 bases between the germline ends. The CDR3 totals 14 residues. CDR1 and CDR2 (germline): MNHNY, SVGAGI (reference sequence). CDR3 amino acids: CASSSGGSDTEAFF. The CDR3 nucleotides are TGTGCCAGCAGTTCGGGGGGGTCGGACACTGAAGCTTTCTTT.

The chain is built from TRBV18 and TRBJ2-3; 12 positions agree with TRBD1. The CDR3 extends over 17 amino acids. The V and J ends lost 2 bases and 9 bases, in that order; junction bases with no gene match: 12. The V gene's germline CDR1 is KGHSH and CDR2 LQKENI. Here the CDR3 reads CASSPSGTGQGARTQYF. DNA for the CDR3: TGTGCCAGCTCACCATCGGGTACGGGACAGGGGGCAAGAACGCAGTATTTT.

This chain's CDR3 is CASSPEGPGNTEAFF. The DNA for the CDR3 is TGCGCCAGCAGCCCCGAAGGTCCGGGTAACACTGAAGCTTTCTTT. The chain couples TRBV5-1 to TRBJ1-1; no clear D gene. This CDR3 is built from 15 residues. V was pared by 4 bases and J by 2 bases, with 15 bases between. Germline loops: CDR1 SGHRS, CDR2 YFSETQ.

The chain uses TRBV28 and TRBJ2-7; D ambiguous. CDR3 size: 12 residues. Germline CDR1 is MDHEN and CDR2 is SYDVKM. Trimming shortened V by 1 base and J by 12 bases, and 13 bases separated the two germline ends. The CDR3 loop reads CASSLSQDGPYF. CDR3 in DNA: TGTGCCAGCAGTTTATCGCAGGACGGGCCGTACTTC.

CDR3 sequence reads: CAWSATDSDSYNEQFF. DNA for the CDR3: TGTGCCTGGAGTGCTACAGACTCGGACTCCTACAATGAGCAGTTCTTC. The chain is built from TRBV30 and TRBJ2-1; D remains unclear. V gave up 1 base and J gave up 0 bases, with 13 bases separating them. The CDR3 spans 16 residues. Germline loops: CDR1 GTSNPN, CDR2 SVGIG (reference sequence). The full variable domain, rest sourced from reference TRBV30 and TRBJ2-1, is SQTIHQWPATLVQPVGSPLSLECTVEGTSNPNLYWYRQAAGRGLQLLFYSVGIGQISSEVPQNLSASRPQDRQFILSSKKLLLSDSGFYLCAWSATDSDSYNEQFFGPGTRLTVL.

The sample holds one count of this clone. CDR3: CASRVPGTGGEQYF. DNA of the CDR3: TGTGCCAGTAGAGTTCCAGGGACAGGGGGCGAGCAGTACTTC. V usage is TRBV19 and J usage is TRBJ2-7; 11 nucleotides line up with TRBD1. The CDR3 is 14 amino acids. CDR1 LNHDA and CDR2 SQIVND come from the germline V gene (reference sequence). The junction had 7 bases not matched to a gene; V was cut back by 6 bases and J by 6 bases.

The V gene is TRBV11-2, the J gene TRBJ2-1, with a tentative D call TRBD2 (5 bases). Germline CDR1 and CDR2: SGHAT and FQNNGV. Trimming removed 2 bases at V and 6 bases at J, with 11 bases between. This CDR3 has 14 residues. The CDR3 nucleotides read TGTGCCAGCAGCTTACTAGCTCCGGCCAATGAGCAGTTCTTC. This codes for CASSLLAPANEQFF.

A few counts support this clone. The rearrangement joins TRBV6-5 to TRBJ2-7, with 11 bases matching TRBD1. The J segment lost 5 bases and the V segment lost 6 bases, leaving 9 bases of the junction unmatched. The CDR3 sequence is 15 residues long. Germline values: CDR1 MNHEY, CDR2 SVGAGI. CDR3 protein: CASRDRDRGTNEQYF. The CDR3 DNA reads TGTGCCAGCAGAGACCGGGACAGGGGGACCAACGAGCAGTACTTC.

The CDR3, as DNA: TGTGCCAGCAGTGATTTAGGGGGATTCAATCAGCCCCAGCATTTT. It codes for CASSDLGGFNQPQHF. The chain uses TRBV6-1 and TRBJ1-5; a possible D gene is TRBD1 (6 bases). This CDR3 has 15 residues. Germline assignment: CDR1 MNHNS and CDR2 SASEGT. V lost 3 bases, J lost 3 bases, and 12 bases lay in between.

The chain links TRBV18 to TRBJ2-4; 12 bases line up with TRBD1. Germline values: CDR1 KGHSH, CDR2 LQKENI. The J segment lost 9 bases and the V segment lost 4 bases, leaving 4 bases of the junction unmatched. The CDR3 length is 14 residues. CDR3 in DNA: TGTGCCAGCTCACTGGGACAGGGGGCAGTCATTCAGTACTTC. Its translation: CASSLGQGAVIQYF.

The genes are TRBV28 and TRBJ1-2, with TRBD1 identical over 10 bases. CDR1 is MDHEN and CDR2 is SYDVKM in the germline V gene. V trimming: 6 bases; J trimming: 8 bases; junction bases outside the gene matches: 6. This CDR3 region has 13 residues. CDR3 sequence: CASRVGQGLGYTF. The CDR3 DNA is TGTGCCAGCAGGGTGGGACAGGGGCTAGGCTACACCTTC.

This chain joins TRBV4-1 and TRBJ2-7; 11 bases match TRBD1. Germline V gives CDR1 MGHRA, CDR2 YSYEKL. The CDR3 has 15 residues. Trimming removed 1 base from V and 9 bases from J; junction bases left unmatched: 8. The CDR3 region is CASSQGPGQGGGQYF. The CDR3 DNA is TGCGCCAGCAGCCAAGGGCCGGGACAGGGGGGTGGGCAGTACTTC.

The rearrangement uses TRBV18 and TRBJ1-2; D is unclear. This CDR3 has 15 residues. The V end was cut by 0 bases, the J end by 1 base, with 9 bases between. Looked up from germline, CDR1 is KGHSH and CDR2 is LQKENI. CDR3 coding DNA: TGTGCCAGCTCACCACCCCCCGGATTTAACTATGGCTACACCTTC. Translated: CASSPPPGFNYGYTF.

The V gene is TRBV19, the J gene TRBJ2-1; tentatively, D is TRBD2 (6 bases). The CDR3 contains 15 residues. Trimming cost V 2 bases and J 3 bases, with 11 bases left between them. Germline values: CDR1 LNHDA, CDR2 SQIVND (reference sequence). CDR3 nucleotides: TGTGCCAGTAGTATAAAAGCGGGCCTCTACAATGAGCAGTTCTTC. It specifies CASSIKAGLYNEQFF. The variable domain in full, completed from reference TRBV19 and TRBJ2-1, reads DGGITQSPKYLFRKEGQNVTLSCEQNLNHDAMYWYRQDPGQGLRLIYYSQIVNDFQKGDIAEGYSVSREKKESFPLTVTSAQKNPTAFYLCASSIKAGLYNEQFFGPGTRLTVL.

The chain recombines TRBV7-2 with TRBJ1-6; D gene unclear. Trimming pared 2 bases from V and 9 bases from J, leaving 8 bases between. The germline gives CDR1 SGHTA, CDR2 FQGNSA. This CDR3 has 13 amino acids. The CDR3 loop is CASSLRYPSPLHF. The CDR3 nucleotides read TGTGCCAGCAGCTTAAGGTATCCTTCACCCCTCCACTTT.

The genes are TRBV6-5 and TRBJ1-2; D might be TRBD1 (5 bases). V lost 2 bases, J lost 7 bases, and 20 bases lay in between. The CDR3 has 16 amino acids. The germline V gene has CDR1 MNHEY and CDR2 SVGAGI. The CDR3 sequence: CASSYESGKDAGGYTF. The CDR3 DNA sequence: TGTGCCAGCAGTTACGAATCAGGGAAAGACGCGGGTGGCTACACCTTC.

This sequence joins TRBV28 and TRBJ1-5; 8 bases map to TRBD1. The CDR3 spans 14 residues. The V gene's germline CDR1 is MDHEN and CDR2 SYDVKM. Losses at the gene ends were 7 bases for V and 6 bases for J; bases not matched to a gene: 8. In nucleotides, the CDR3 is TGTGCCAGCACCGAGACAGGGGTCGGTCAGCCCCAGCATTTT. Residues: CASTETGVGQPQHF. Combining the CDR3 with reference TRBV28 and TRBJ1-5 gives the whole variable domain DVKVTQSSRYLVKRTGEKVFLECVQDMDHENMFWYRQDPGLGLRLIYFSYDVKMKEKGDIPEGYSVSREKKERFSLILESASTNQTSMYLCASTETGVGQPQHFGDGTRLSIL.

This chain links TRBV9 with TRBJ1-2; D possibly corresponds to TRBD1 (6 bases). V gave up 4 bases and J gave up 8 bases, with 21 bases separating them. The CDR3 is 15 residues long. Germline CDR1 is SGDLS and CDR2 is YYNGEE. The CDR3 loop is CASSPRTMAGAGYTF. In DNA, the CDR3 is TGTGCCAGCAGCCCTCGTACGATGGCAGGGGCCGGCTACACCTTC.

The CDR3 nucleotides are TGTGCCAGCAGCCGAATAGCGGGAGCCAAAAACATTCAGTACTTC. It encodes CASSRIAGAKNIQYF. The chain joins TRBV6-5 to TRBJ2-4; 7 bases fit TRBD2. Per germline, CDR1 MNHEY and CDR2 SVGAGI. With 6 bases clipped from V and 0 bases from J, the junction kept 5 bases outside the gene matches. This CDR3 is 15 amino acids long.

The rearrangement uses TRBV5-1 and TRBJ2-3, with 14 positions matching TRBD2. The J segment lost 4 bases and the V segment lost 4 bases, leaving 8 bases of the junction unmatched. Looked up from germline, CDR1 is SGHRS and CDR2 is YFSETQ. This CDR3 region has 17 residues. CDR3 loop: CASSLRTSGGRSDTQYF. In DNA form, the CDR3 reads TGCGCCAGCAGCCTTAGGACTAGCGGGGGGCGGTCAGATACGCAGTATTTT.

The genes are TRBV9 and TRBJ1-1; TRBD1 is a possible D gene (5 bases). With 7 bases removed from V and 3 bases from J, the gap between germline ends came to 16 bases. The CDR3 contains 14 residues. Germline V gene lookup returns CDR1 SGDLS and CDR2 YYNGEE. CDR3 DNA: TGTGCCAGCTCCTGGGGGGTAGGGGACACTGAAGCTTTCTTT. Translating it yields CASSWGVGDTEAFF. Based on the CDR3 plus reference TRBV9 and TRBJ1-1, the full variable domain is DSGVTQTPKHLITATGQRVTLRCSPRSGDLSVYWYQQSLDQGLQFLIQYYNGEERAKGNILERFSAQQFPDLHSELNLSSLELGDSALYFCASSWGVGDTEAFFGQGTRLTVV.

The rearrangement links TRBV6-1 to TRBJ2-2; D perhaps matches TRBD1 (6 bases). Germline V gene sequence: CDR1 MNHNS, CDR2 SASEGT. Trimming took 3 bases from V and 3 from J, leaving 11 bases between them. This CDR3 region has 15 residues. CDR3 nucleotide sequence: TGTGCCAGCAGTGACTTCCAGGGGTACACCGGGGAGCTGTTTTTT. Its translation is CASSDFQGYTGELFF.

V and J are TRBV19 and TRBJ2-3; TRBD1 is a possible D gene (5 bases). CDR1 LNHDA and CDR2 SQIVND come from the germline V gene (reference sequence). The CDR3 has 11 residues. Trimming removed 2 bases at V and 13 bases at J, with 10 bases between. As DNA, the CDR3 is TGTGCCAGTAGTATACAGGGTACCAAGTATTTT. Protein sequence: CASSIQGTKYF.